This entry concerns a single T cell receptor beta chain. The data were taken from a study of blood T cell repertoires in COVID-19. V shed 5 bases and J shed 2 bases, with 13 bases lying between them. CDR3 size: 15 residues. Germline assignment: CDR1 KGHSH and CDR2 LQKENI. Original handling: Reference gene primer amplification in the assay estimated nucleated cell counts. The table came from immunoSEQ multiplex PCR; TCRdb's copy has only in-frame clones and leaves some out. The D gene and trimming were derived from the DNA, and the V and J assignments and clone size from that table. The table includes hundreds of thousands of clones, about nine tenths detected once.

The TCR sequence derives from a woman in her twenties or thirties with active or convalescent COVID-19. The chain has TRBV18 and TRBJ2-1; tentative D call: TRBD2 (6 bases). Sequencing was performed on peripheral blood. DNA for the CDR3: TGTGCCAGCTCAGGAGCTGGCGGGGCCTACAATGAGCAGTTCTTC. Protein product: CASSGAGGAYNEQFF.